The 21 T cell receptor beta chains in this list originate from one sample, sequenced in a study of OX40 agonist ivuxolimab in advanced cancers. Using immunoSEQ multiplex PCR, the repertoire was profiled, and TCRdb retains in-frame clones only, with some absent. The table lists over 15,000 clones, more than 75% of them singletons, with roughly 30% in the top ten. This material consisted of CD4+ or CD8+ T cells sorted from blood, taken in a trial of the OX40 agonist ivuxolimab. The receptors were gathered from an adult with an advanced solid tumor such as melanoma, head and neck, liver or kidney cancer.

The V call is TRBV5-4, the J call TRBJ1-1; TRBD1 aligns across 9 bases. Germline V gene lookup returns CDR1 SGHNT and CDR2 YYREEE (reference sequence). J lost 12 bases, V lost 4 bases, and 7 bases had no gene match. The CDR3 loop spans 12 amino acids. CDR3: CASSLLGQGTFF. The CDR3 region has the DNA TGTGCCAGCAGCCTCCTAGGACAGGGGACTTTCTTT.

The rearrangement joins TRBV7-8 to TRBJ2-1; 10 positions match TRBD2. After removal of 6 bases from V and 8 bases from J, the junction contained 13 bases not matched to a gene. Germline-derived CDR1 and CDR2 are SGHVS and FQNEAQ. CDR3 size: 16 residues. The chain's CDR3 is CASSFLAGVPRDEQFF. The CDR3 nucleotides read TGTGCCAGCAGTTTTCTAGCGGGAGTCCCTAGGGATGAGCAGTTCTTC.

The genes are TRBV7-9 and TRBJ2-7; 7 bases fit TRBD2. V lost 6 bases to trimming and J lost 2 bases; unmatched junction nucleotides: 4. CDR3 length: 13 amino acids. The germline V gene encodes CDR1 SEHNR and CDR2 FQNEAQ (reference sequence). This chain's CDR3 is CASRIAGTYEQYF. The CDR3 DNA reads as TGTGCCAGCAGAATAGCGGGTACCTACGAGCAGTACTTC.

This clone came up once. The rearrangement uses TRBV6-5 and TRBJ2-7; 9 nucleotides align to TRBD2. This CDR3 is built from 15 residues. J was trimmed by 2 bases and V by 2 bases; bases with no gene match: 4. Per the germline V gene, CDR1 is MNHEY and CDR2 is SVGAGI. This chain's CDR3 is CASSYPAGGPYEQYF. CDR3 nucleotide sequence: TGTGCCAGCAGTTACCCAGCGGGAGGCCCCTACGAGCAGTACTTC.

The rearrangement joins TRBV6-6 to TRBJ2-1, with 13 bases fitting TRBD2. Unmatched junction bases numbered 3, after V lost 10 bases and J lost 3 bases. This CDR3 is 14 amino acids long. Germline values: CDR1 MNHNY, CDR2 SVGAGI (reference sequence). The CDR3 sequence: CATGLAGVYNEQFF. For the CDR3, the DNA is TGTGCCACCGGACTAGCGGGAGTCTACAATGAGCAGTTCTTC.

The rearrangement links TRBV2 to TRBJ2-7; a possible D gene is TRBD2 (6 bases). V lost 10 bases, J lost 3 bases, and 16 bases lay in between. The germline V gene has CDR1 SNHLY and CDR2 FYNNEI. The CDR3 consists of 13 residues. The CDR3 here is CANLGSGNYEQYF. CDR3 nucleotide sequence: TGTGCCAATTTGGGTAGCGGAAACTACGAGCAGTACTTC.

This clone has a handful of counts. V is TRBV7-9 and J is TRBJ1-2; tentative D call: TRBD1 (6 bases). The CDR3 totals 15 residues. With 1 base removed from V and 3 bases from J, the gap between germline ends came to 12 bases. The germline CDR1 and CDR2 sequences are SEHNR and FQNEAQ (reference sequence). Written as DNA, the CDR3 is TGTGCCAGCAGCTTAGGCGGGCAGGGGTACTATGGCTACACCTTC. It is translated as CASSLGGQGYYGYTF.

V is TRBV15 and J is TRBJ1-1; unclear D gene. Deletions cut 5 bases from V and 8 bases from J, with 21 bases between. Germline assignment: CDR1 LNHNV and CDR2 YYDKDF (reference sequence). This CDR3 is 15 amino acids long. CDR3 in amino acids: CATSRIGEGGIEAFF. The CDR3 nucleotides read TGTGCCACCAGCCGGATCGGGGAGGGAGGGATAGAAGCTTTCTTT.

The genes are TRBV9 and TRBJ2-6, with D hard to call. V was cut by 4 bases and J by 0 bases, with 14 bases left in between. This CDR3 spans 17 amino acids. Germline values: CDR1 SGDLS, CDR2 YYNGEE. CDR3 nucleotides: TGTGCCAGCAGCTTATTTCAGGAATTCTCTGGGGCCAACGTCCTGACTTTC. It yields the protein CASSLFQEFSGANVLTF.

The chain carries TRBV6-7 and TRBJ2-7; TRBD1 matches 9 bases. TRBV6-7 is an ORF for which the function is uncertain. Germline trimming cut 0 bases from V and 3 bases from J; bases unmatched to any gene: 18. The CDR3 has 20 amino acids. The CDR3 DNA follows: TGTGCCAGCAGTTACTCCCCCGCTCCCCAACAGGGGGCACGTCGCTACGAGCAGTACTTC. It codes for CASSYSPAPQQGARRYEQYF.

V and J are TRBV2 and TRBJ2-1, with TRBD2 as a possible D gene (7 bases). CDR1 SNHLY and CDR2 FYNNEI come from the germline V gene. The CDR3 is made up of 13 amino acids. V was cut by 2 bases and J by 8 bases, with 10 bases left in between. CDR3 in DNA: TGTGCCAGCAGTGAATTAGGGGGGGATGAGCAGTTCTTC. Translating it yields CASSELGGDEQFF.

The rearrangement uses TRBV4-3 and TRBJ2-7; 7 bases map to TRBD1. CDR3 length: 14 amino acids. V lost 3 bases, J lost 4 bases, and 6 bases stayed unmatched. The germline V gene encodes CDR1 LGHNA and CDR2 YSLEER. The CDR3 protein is CASSQTTGTYEQYF. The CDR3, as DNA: TGCGCCAGCAGCCAGACGACAGGGACGTACGAGCAGTACTTC.

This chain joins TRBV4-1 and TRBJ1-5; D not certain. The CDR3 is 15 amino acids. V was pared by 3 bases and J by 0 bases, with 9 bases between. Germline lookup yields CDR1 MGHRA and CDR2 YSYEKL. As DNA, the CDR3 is TGCGCCAGCAGCCAGGGAGGCAGTAGCAATCAGCCCCAGCATTTT. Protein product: CASSQGGSSNQPQHF.

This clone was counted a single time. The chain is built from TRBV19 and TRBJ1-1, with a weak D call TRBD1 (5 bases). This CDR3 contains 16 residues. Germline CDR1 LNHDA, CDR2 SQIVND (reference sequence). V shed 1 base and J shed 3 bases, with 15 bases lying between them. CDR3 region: CASSIVAGEVDTEAFF. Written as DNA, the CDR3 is TGTGCCAGTAGTATAGTTGCGGGGGAGGTTGACACTGAAGCTTTCTTT.

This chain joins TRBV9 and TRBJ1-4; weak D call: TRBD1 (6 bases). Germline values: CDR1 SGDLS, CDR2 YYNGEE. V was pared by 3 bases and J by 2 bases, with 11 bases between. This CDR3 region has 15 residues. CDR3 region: CASSARGATNEKLFF. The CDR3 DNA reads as TGTGCCAGCAGCGCCCGGGGGGCCACTAATGAAAAACTGTTTTTT.

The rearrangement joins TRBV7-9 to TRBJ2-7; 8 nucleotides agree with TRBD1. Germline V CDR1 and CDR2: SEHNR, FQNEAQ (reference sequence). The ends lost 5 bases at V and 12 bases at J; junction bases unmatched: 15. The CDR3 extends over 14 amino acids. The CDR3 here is CASSVDRAAVRLYF. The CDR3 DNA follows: TGTGCCAGCAGCGTGGACAGGGCGGCAGTTAGATTGTACTTC.

CDR3 DNA sequence: TGTGCCAGCAGTTTAGAGCTAGCGGAGTCCTACAATGAGCAGTTCTTC. Its translation is CASSLELAESYNEQFF. V and J are TRBV27 and TRBJ2-1, with 7 positions matching TRBD2. The J segment lost 1 base and the V segment lost 2 bases, leaving 5 bases of the junction unmatched. Germline V gives CDR1 MNHEY, CDR2 SMNVEV (reference sequence). There are 16 residues in the CDR3.

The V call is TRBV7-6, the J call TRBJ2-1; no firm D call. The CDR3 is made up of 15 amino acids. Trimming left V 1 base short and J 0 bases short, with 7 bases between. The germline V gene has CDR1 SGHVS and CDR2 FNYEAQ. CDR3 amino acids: CASSLEADSYNEQFF. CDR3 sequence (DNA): TGTGCCAGCAGCTTAGAGGCTGACTCCTACAATGAGCAGTTCTTC. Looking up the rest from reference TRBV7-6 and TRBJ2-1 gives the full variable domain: GAGVSQSPRYKVTKRGQDVALRCDPISGHVSLYWYRQALGQGPEFLTYFNYEAQQDKSGLPNDRFSAERPEGSISTLTIQRTEQRDSAMYRCASSLEADSYNEQFFGPGTRLTVL.

CDR3 amino acids: CASSLRPGLYTDTQYF. As DNA, the CDR3 is TGTGCCAGCAGTTTACGGCCGGGACTCTACACAGATACGCAGTATTTT. This sequence joins TRBV27 and TRBJ2-3; D is possibly TRBD2 (6 bases). Germline CDR1 reads MNHEY; CDR2 reads SMNVEV (reference sequence). The length of the CDR3 is 16 residues. V was clipped by 2 bases and J by 2 bases, with 14 bases between them.

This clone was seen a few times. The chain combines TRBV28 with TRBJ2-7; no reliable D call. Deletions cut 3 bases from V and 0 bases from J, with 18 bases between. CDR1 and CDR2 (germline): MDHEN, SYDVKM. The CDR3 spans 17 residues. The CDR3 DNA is TGTGCCAGCAGTTTGACCGCGAGCGTGGTGAGCTCCTACGAGCAGTACTTC. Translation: CASSLTASVVSSYEQYF.

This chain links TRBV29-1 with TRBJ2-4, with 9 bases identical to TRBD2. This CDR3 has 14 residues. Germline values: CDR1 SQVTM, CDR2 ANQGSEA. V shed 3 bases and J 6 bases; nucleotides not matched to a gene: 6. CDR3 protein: CSVDAGGPGNIQYF. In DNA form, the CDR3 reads TGCAGCGTTGATGCGGGAGGGCCTGGAAACATTCAGTACTTC.